These 14 T cell receptor beta chains were sequenced from one sample in a study of blood T cell repertoires in COVID-19. Produced via immunoSEQ multiplex PCR; TCRdb's table is partial and in-frame only. Of about 190,000 clones listed, around 83% were seen once; the top ten hold approximately 25%. Sequenced material: PBMCs or T cells enriched from blood (not recorded which). The receptors derive from a woman in her thirties or forties in a cohort exposed to, infected with or recovered from COVID-19 (not recorded which).

This chain uses TRBV28 with TRBJ1-2; possibly TRBD1 for D (6 bases). The germline V gene has CDR1 MDHEN and CDR2 SYDVKM. The CDR3 has 16 residues. V dropped 0 bases and J dropped 4 bases, with 15 bases sitting between them. This CDR3 reads CASSLWGQGGGYGYTF. Written as DNA, the CDR3 is TGTGCCAGCAGTTTATGGGGGCAGGGAGGGGGCTATGGCTACACCTTC.

The chain couples TRBV11-2 to TRBJ1-4; a weak D match, TRBD1 (5 bases). The CDR3 is 17 residues long. Deletions cut 0 bases from V and 2 bases from J, with 13 bases between. Germline loops: CDR1 SGHAT, CDR2 FQNNGV. The CDR3 spells CASSLDSMGRTNEKLFF. The CDR3 DNA sequence: TGTGCCAGCAGCTTAGATTCTATGGGGCGGACTAATGAAAAACTGTTTTTT.

This clone turned up a few times. This rearrangement joins TRBV1 to TRBJ2-1; the listed D gene, TRBD2, was not tested against the DNA. TRBV1 is given as a pseudogene. The CDR3 has 16 residues. The CDR3 DNA is TGCACCAGCAGCCAAGGCGCAGGGAGGAGGTACAATGAGCAGTTCTTC. It translates to CTSSQGAGRRYNEQFF.

The chain employs TRBV5-1 and TRBJ2-7, with TRBD2 identical over 10 bases. CDR3 size: 14 residues. Per germline, CDR1 SGHRS and CDR2 YFSETQ. V trimming: 6 bases; J trimming: 6 bases; junction bases outside the gene matches: 9. The CDR3 sequence is CASTRTSGGTEQYF. CDR3 coding DNA: TGCGCCAGCACCCGGACTAGCGGAGGGACCGAGCAGTACTTC.

This chain's CDR3 is CASSRHGTRAGGYTF. The DNA of the CDR3 is TGTGCCAGCAGTCGGCACGGGACTCGGGCCGGTGGCTACACCTTC. The V call is TRBV6-5, the J call TRBJ1-2, with D tentatively TRBD1 (5 bases). The CDR3 is 15 amino acids. Germline V gives CDR1 MNHEY, CDR2 SVGAGI. Trimming removed 5 bases from V and 7 bases from J, with 20 bases in between.

The CDR3 spells CASSPAGTGYNEQFF. CDR3 sequence (DNA): TGTGCCAGCTCGCCAGCCGGGACAGGGTACAATGAGCAGTTCTTC. This chain joins TRBV18 and TRBJ2-1; 9 bases align to TRBD1. The CDR3 totals 15 residues. Germline V gene sequence: CDR1 KGHSH, CDR2 LQKENI. V gave up 6 bases and J gave up 4 bases; unmatched junction bases: 7.

J is TRBJ2-3 and V is TRBV27, with TRBD2 matching over 7 bases. CDR3 size: 15 residues. The germline CDR1 and CDR2 sequences are MNHEY and SMNVEV (reference sequence). The V gene end was trimmed by 2 bases and the J gene end by 2 bases; junction bases not matched to a gene: 4. The CDR3 loop is CASSLQRGATDTQYF. The DNA for the CDR3 is TGTGCCAGCAGTTTACAGCGGGGCGCCACAGATACGCAGTATTTT.

This clone was observed a few times. The V gene is TRBV6-1, the J gene TRBJ2-7; 9 nucleotides align to TRBD1. V was pared by 1 base and J by 4 bases, with 5 bases of the junction left unmatched. This CDR3 region has 15 residues. CDR1 and CDR2 from the germline V gene are MNHNS and SASEGT. The CDR3 nucleotides are TGTGCCAGCAGTGAAGTCACAGGGGGCAGGTACGAGCAGTACTTC. It codes for CASSEVTGGRYEQYF.

This chain joins TRBV6-5 and TRBJ2-5, with 12 positions matching TRBD2. There are 14 residues in the CDR3. The J segment lost 4 bases and the V segment lost 5 bases, leaving 2 bases of the junction unmatched. CDR1 MNHEY and CDR2 SVGAGI come from the germline V gene. CDR3 sequence reads: CASSLAGGGETQYF. In DNA form, the CDR3 reads TGTGCCAGCAGTCTAGCGGGGGGGGGAGAGACCCAGTACTTC.

The J gene is TRBJ1-2, the V gene TRBV5-1; 11 positions match TRBD1. There are 14 residues in the CDR3. The germline V gene has CDR1 SGHRS and CDR2 YFSETQ. V shed 7 bases, J shed 1 base, and the junction held 3 bases outside the gene matches. The DNA for the CDR3 is TGCGCCAGCGGGGACAGGGGGTTTAACTATGGCTACACCTTC. Its protein product is CASGDRGFNYGYTF.

V usage is TRBV7-2 and J usage is TRBJ1-3; D is unclear. V lost 6 bases, J lost 0 bases, and 6 bases lay in between. This CDR3 has 13 amino acids. CDR1 SGHTA and CDR2 FQGNSA come from the germline V gene. CDR3 nucleotide sequence: TGTGCCAGCAGGCTATCCTCTGGAAACACCATATATTTT. Translation gives CASRLSSGNTIYF.

The V and J genes are TRBV4-1 and TRBJ2-7; D is perhaps TRBD1 (6 bases). Germline loops: CDR1 MGHRA, CDR2 YSYEKL. Trimming shortened V by 5 bases and J by 0 bases, and 14 bases separated the two germline ends. This CDR3 contains 15 residues. CDR3 sequence: CASSSRTASSYEQYF. CDR3 nucleotides: TGCGCCAGCAGCAGCCGGACAGCTAGCTCCTACGAGCAGTACTTC.

This chain joins TRBV3-1 (or the pseudogene TRBV3-2) and TRBJ2-4; 7 nucleotides line up with TRBD2. The CDR3 has 17 residues. The ends lost 4 bases at V and 0 bases at J; junction bases unmatched: 9. Germline lookup yields CDR1 LGHDT and CDR2 YNNKEL (reference sequence). CDR3 in amino acids: CASSPPWAGVAKNIQYF. The DNA for the CDR3 is TGTGCCAGCAGCCCCCCCTGGGCGGGGGTAGCCAAAAACATTCAGTACTTC.

The chain employs TRBV4-3 and TRBJ1-3; 8 positions match TRBD1. The CDR3 sequence is 15 residues long. The V segment lost 3 bases and the J segment 2 bases; nucleotides outside the gene matches: 3. The germline gives CDR1 LGHNA, CDR2 YSLEER. CDR3 amino acids: CASSQGQAPGNTIYF. In DNA, the CDR3 is TGCGCCAGCAGCCAGGGACAGGCCCCTGGAAACACCATATATTTT.